The 14 T cell receptor beta chains below were found in one sample sequenced in a study of CD8 T cells in ankylosing spondylitis. MiXCR, run by TCRdb on the 5' RACE reads, gives a single entry per CDR3 protein. Of some 150,000 distinct CDR3 sequences detected, roughly 44% appear once; the ten largest clones hold approximately 16%. The sequenced material came from synovial fluid, either unsorted or a sorted T cell fraction (not recorded which). The source of these receptors is a male donor with ankylosing spondylitis.

The chain uses TRBV9 and TRBJ2-7; D gene unclear. This CDR3 contains 13 residues. Germline assignment: CDR1 SGDLS and CDR2 YYNGEE. Deletions cut 1 base from V and 1 base from J, with 6 bases between. CDR3 in amino acids: CASSVTGSYEQYF. CDR3 nucleotide sequence: TGTGCCAGCAGCGTAACGGGTTCCTACGAGCAGTACTTC.

This clonotype showed up just a few times. V is TRBV27 and J is TRBJ1-2, with TRBD1 as a possible D gene (6 bases). The germline V gene encodes CDR1 MNHEY and CDR2 SMNVEV (reference sequence). This CDR3 is built from 16 residues. V lost 5 bases and J 4 bases, leaving 20 bases between the germline ends. The CDR3 coding sequence is TGTGCCAGCAGTCCCCAGACAGGAAGTACGATCTATGGCTACACCTTC. This codes for CASSPQTGSTIYGYTF.

As concerns this clonotype: A much larger clone lies a single base off, so this may be a read error. The genes are TRBV6-6 and TRBJ2-7; no reliable D call. Trimming removed 2 bases at V and 1 base at J, with 6 bases between. Germline V lookup: CDR1 MNHNY, CDR2 SVGAGI (reference sequence). This CDR3 is built from 13 residues. The CDR3 sequence: CASSYPLSYEQYF. The CDR3 DNA is TGTGCCAGCAGTTACCCCCTTTCCTACGAGCAGTACTTC.

This clonotype was found a few times. This chain uses TRBV27 with TRBJ2-7; maybe TRBD1 (5 bases). In germline, CDR1 is MNHEY, CDR2 SMNVEV (reference sequence). The V end was cut by 5 bases, the J end by 0 bases, with 14 bases between. CDR3 length equals 15 residues. In DNA form, the CDR3 reads TGTGCCAGCAGTCGTCGGTACAGGAGCTCCTACGAGCAGTACTTC. Translating gives CASSRRYRSSYEQYF.

V gene TRBV12-5 combines with J gene TRBJ2-7; a possible D gene is TRBD2 (6 bases). The CDR3 consists of 15 residues. V gave up 6 bases and J gave up 2 bases, with 17 bases separating them. Germline V CDR1 and CDR2: LGHNT, FRNRAP. This CDR3 reads CASGGGEGNPYEQYF. The CDR3 region has the DNA TGTGCTAGTGGAGGAGGGGAAGGGAATCCCTACGAGCAGTACTTC.

The CDR3 nucleotides read TGTGCCACCAGCCGCCGGGACAACCCCACAGATACGCAGTATTTT. As protein: CATSRRDNPTDTQYF. The gene calls are TRBV15 and TRBJ2-3, with D possibly matching TRBD1 (6 bases). The CDR3 consists of 15 residues. V shed 5 bases and J shed 2 bases, with 14 bases lying between them. Germline V gene lookup returns CDR1 LNHNV and CDR2 YYDKDF (reference sequence).

The V gene is TRBV28, the J gene TRBJ2-2; 7 nucleotides agree with TRBD2. Germline CDR1 is MDHEN and CDR2 is SYDVKM. The CDR3 runs 12 residues. The junction had 6 bases not matched to a gene; V was cut back by 6 bases and J by 11 bases. In DNA form, the CDR3 reads TGTGCCAGCAGACTGGGGGGGAAAGAGCTGTTTTTT. Residues: CASRLGGKELFF.

The sample holds many counts of this clonotype. This chain connects TRBV3-1 to TRBJ2-1, with 9 bases matching TRBD2. With V trimmed by 4 bases and J by 4 bases, 11 bases remained unmatched. Germline V gene sequence: CDR1 LGHDT, CDR2 YNNKEL (reference sequence). CDR3 size: 17 residues. CDR3 protein: CASSPYSGSGFYNEQFF. The CDR3 DNA follows: TGTGCCAGCAGCCCGTATAGCGGGAGCGGGTTTTACAATGAGCAGTTCTTC.

J is TRBJ2-3 and V is TRBV25-1; TRBD1 or TRBD2 may be the D gene (7 bases each). Per germline, CDR1 MGHDK and CDR2 SYGVNS. V was clipped by 4 bases and J by 3 bases, with 17 bases between them. The CDR3 has 16 residues. The CDR3 loop is CASSGTGLGGTDTQYF. The CDR3 DNA is TGTGCCAGCAGTGGGACAGGACTAGGAGGGACAGATACGCAGTATTTT.

This clonotype was recorded many times. V is TRBV28 and J is TRBJ2-7, with no clear D. V gave up 9 bases and J gave up 0 bases, with 12 bases separating them. The CDR3 has 13 residues. Germline assignment: CDR1 MDHEN and CDR2 SYDVKM. CDR3 bases: TGTGCCAGGAGAATCGGGTACTCCTACGAGCAGTACTTC. Its translation is CARRIGYSYEQYF.

The chain carries TRBV29-1 and TRBJ2-7; D gene unclear. The germline V gene has CDR1 SQVTM and CDR2 ANQGSEA. Trimming cost V 6 bases and J 3 bases, with 9 bases left between them. The CDR3 is 11 amino acids. The CDR3 protein is CSVARRYEQYF. The CDR3 DNA is TGCAGCGTAGCCCGACGCTACGAGCAGTACTTC.

The chain uses TRBV6-1 and TRBJ2-7, with 8 positions matching TRBD1. The germline CDR1 and CDR2 sequences are MNHNS and SASEGT. V trimming: 2 bases; J trimming: 1 base; junction bases outside the gene matches: 7. CDR3 size: 16 residues. The CDR3 spells CASSETAGTGSYEQYF. CDR3 in DNA: TGTGCCAGCAGTGAAACGGCCGGGACAGGATCCTACGAGCAGTACTTC.

The chain links TRBV7-9 to TRBJ1-1; D is uncertain. The CDR3 totals 14 residues. The germline V gene encodes CDR1 SEHNR and CDR2 FQNEAQ (reference sequence). Trimming stripped 2 bases from V and 0 bases from J, with 7 bases between. CDR3 amino acids: CASSLHRLNTEAFF. Written as DNA, the CDR3 is TGTGCCAGCAGCTTACACAGATTGAACACTGAAGCTTTCTTT.

This clonotype was seen only a few times. This sequence joins TRBV29-1 and TRBJ2-1, with D uncertain. Per germline, CDR1 SQVTM and CDR2 ANQGSEA. Deletions cut 4 bases from V and 13 bases from J, with 17 bases between. CDR3 size: 12 residues. CDR3 loop: CSVVMTQASQFF. CDR3 nucleotide sequence: TGCAGCGTTGTCATGACACAAGCGTCACAGTTCTTC.